Below are 17 T cell receptor beta chains sequenced from a single sample in a study of shared clonotypes between healthy human individuals. The repertoire was sequenced with immunoSEQ multiplex PCR; TCRdb's copy has only in-frame clones and lacks some. In the table there are a few million clones, around nine tenths of which are singletons. Sequenced input: naive CD4+ T cells sorted from blood. Specified subset: CD45RA+ positively selected. The source is a man aged 18 to 29 in good health.

The V and J genes are TRBV5-4 and TRBJ2-1; weak D call: TRBD1 (6 bases). CDR3 length: 14 amino acids. CDR1 and CDR2 from the germline V gene are SGHNT and YYREEE (reference sequence). Trimming removed 4 bases at V and 7 bases at J, with 15 bases between. CDR3 DNA: TGTGCCAGCAGCCCCCGACAGGTAGGGAATGAGCAGTTCTTC. It is translated as CASSPRQVGNEQFF.

The J gene is TRBJ2-5, the V gene TRBV6-5; unclear D gene. Judging by the DNA end, TRBJ2-7 fits better; the J call may be wrong. The CDR3 extends over 14 amino acids. Germline V lookup: CDR1 MNHEY, CDR2 SVGAGI. This CDR3 is CASSYGWTSYEQYF. CDR3 DNA sequence: TGTGCCAGCAGTTACGGATGGACCTCCTACGAGCAGTACTTC.

CDR3 region: CASSQVGTGNTIYF. The CDR3 DNA sequence: TGCGCCAGCAGCCAAGTAGGGACTGGAAACACCATATATTTT. The gene calls are TRBV4-3 and TRBJ1-3; the D is unclear. Trimming stripped 1 base from V and 2 bases from J, with 6 bases between. CDR1 and CDR2 from the germline V gene are LGHNA and YSLEER. This CDR3 spans 14 amino acids.

The V call is TRBV4-1, the J call TRBJ1-1; 11 bases map to TRBD1. CDR3 length: 16 residues. V was pared by 1 base and J by 6 bases, with 7 bases of the junction left unmatched. CDR1 MGHRA and CDR2 YSYEKL come from the germline V gene. The CDR3 spells CASSQGTGGVVSEAFF. CDR3 coding DNA: TGCGCCAGCAGCCAAGGGACAGGGGGCGTTGTCTCTGAAGCTTTCTTT.

The V gene is TRBV19, the J gene TRBJ2-7, with TRBD1 identical over 8 bases. Germline assignment: CDR1 LNHDA and CDR2 SQIVND (reference sequence). Germline trimming cut 3 bases from V and 3 bases from J; bases unmatched to any gene: 4. This CDR3 has 14 residues. The CDR3 DNA reads as TGTGCCAGTAGTATCCAGGGGGCCCACTACGAGCAGTACTTC. The encoded protein is CASSIQGAHYEQYF.

To note about this clone: Other DNA sequences in this specimen translate into the identical CDR3. This chain links TRBV27 with TRBJ2-3; TRBD1 is a possible D gene (5 bases). Germline V lookup: CDR1 MNHEY, CDR2 SMNVEV (reference sequence). V was cut by 1 base and J by 3 bases, with 11 bases left in between. The CDR3 totals 15 residues. The CDR3 coding sequence is TGTGCCAGCAGTTTATTCAGGGTGGGAACAGATACGCAGTATTTT. It specifies CASSLFRVGTDTQYF.

This chain joins TRBV5-1 and TRBJ2-6; 9 nucleotides match TRBD1. The germline V gene encodes CDR1 SGHRS and CDR2 YFSETQ. The ends lost 4 bases at V and 0 bases at J; junction bases unmatched: 8. This CDR3 has 18 amino acids. In DNA, the CDR3 is TGCGCCAGCAGCCCGAGGACAGGGGTGGGCTCTGGGGCCAACGTCCTGACTTTC. Protein: CASSPRTGVGSGANVLTF.

This clone was counted a single time. The rearrangement links TRBV5-1 to TRBJ2-3, with TRBD2 identical over 8 bases. Germline V gives CDR1 SGHRS, CDR2 YFSETQ. With 3 bases clipped from V and 6 bases from J, the junction kept 6 bases outside the gene matches. CDR3 length equals 14 residues. CDR3 protein: CASSSAGVVDTQYF. CDR3 bases: TGCGCCAGCAGCTCAGCGGGAGTGGTGGATACGCAGTATTTT.

This chain uses TRBV7-8 with TRBJ1-1, with D unclear. The V gene's germline CDR1 is SGHVS and CDR2 FQNEAQ. The CDR3 runs to 17 residues. V dropped 1 base and J dropped 8 bases, with 23 bases sitting between them. This CDR3 is CASSLVGEGREIAEAFF. The CDR3, as DNA: TGTGCCAGCAGCTTAGTCGGGGAGGGCAGAGAAATCGCCGAAGCTTTCTTT.

The chain uses TRBV7-2 and TRBJ2-7; 9 positions agree with TRBD2. This CDR3 has 16 residues. Germline CDR1 and CDR2: SGHTA and FQGNSA. Trimming removed 1 base from V and 7 bases from J; junction bases left unmatched: 11. DNA for the CDR3: TGTGCCAGCAGCTTAGACCGACTAGCGGTTATGAGTGAGCAGTACTTC. Translated: CASSLDRLAVMSEQYF.

V and J are TRBV11-2 and TRBJ1-6; TRBD1 is a possible D gene (5 bases). Trimming pared 0 bases from V and 7 bases from J, leaving 10 bases between. The germline V gene encodes CDR1 SGHAT and CDR2 FQNNGV. This CDR3 has 15 residues. CDR3 in amino acids: CASSLDRKGNSPLHF. Here the CDR3 DNA reads TGTGCCAGCAGCTTAGATCGTAAGGGGAATTCACCCCTCCACTTT.

In nucleotides, the CDR3 is TGCGCCAGCAACCCTACAGGGGAACTGGCCACCGGGGAGCTGTTTTTT. Residues: CASNPTGELATGELFF. The genes are TRBV5-1 and TRBJ2-2; TRBD1 aligns across 7 bases. Trimming removed 6 bases from V and 4 bases from J; junction bases left unmatched: 12. Germline values: CDR1 SGHRS, CDR2 YFSETQ. The CDR3 loop spans 16 amino acids.

The V gene is TRBV6-1, the J gene TRBJ2-2; the D is unclear. V lost 7 bases, J lost 5 bases, and 11 bases lay in between. CDR1 and CDR2 from the germline V gene are MNHNS and SASEGT. The CDR3 contains 13 residues. The CDR3: CASTYLGTGELFF. The CDR3 DNA is TGTGCCAGCACCTACCTAGGGACCGGGGAGCTGTTTTTT.

A remark on this clone: Other DNA variants within this sample encode the same CDR3. This chain links TRBV7-3 with TRBJ2-2; maybe TRBD2 (6 bases). V lost 3 bases, J lost 5 bases, and 7 bases lay in between. CDR1 is SGHTA, CDR2 FQGTGA, per germline. The CDR3 contains 13 residues. The CDR3 region is CASSLGGTGELFF. Here the CDR3 DNA reads TGTGCCAGCAGCTTGGGGGGAACCGGGGAGCTGTTTTTT.

This chain uses TRBV5-1 with TRBJ2-5, with 7 bases lining up with TRBD1. This CDR3 has 15 amino acids. Germline values: CDR1 SGHRS, CDR2 YFSETQ. Losses at the gene ends were 1 base for V and 4 bases for J; bases not matched to a gene: 7. CDR3 sequence: CASSLFAQGVETQYF. CDR3 nucleotide sequence: TGCGCCAGCAGCTTGTTCGCCCAGGGGGTAGAGACCCAGTACTTC.

V and J are TRBV6-1 and TRBJ1-1; TRBD1 might be the D (6 bases). The CDR3 totals 14 residues. V lost 10 bases and J lost 1, with 16 bases in between. Germline lookup yields CDR1 MNHNS and CDR2 SASEGT. Here the CDR3 reads CAIRYRVTNTEAFF. The CDR3 region has the DNA TGTGCCATCAGATACAGGGTGACGAACACTGAAGCTTTCTTT.

This clone was counted a single time. The rearrangement links TRBV5-4 to TRBJ2-1; maybe TRBD1 (5 bases). Germline CDR1 reads SGHNT; CDR2 reads YYREEE (reference sequence). The CDR3 contains 11 residues. V was shortened by 3 bases and J by 10 bases, with 8 bases between the two germline ends. The CDR3 here is CASSSDREQFF. The CDR3 nucleotides read TGTGCCAGCAGCTCCGACAGAGAGCAGTTCTTC.